This is a list of T cell receptor beta chains from one sample in a study of blood T cell repertoires in COVID-19. The protocol was immunoSEQ multiplex PCR, while the TCRdb copy is restricted to in-frame clones and leaves out a portion. The repertoire holds 120,000 or so clones, with roughly 80% as singletons. The material sequenced was peripheral blood. Receptors were obtained from a human donor in a cohort sampled during active COVID-19. CDR3s include the opening cysteine and the closing phenylalanine or tryptophan. A D gene is named only where the DNA matches it firmly. Size is omitted from some rows. Given values are once, few, many or a class for expanded clones.

v_call	d_call	j_call	clone_size	cdr3_nt	cdr3_aa
TRBV2	NA	TRBJ1-4	NA	TGTGCCAGCAGTGCGACTGAGCGGGCTAATGAAAAACTGTTTTTT	CASSATERANEKLFF
TRBV7-9	TRBD1	TRBJ2-2	NA	TGTGCCAGCCTAGGGACAGGGGGCACCGGGGAGCTGTTTTTT	CASLGTGGTGELFF
TRBV12-5	NA	TRBJ2-7	NA	TGTGCTAGTGGTTTGGTACTCCCCCCCCGCCCCTACGAGCAGTACTTC	CASGLVLPPRPYEQYF
TRBV7-2	NA	TRBJ1-4	NA	TGTGCCAGCAGCTTAGATGGGCCTCTAATTACTAATGAAAAACTGTTTTTT	CASSLDGPLITNEKLFF
TRBV3-1/TRBV3-2	NA	TRBJ2-3	NA	TGTGCCAGCAGCCAAGACGGGAGCCTATTTTTAACGGGGATAATTCCTACTACGCAGTATTTT	CASSQDGSLFLTGIIPTTQYF
TRBV19	NA	TRBJ1-1	NA	TGTGCCAGTAGTATAGGGGGGGCTGAAGCTTTCTTT	CASSIGGAEAFF
TRBV6-5	NA	TRBJ2-4	NA	TGTGCCAGCCTAGGGGGCGCGGGGGCCAAAAACATTCAGTACTTC	CASLGGAGAKNIQYF
TRBV27	NA	TRBJ1-6	NA	TGTGCCAGCAGTTTAAGGCAGGGCGGTTCCTATAATTCACCCCTCCACTTT	CASSLRQGGSYNSPLHF
TRBV20-1	NA	TRBJ2-3	NA	TGCAGTGCTAGTTTGGGGGGGCACACAGATACGCAGTATTTT	CSASLGGHTDTQYF
TRBV7-6	NA	TRBJ2-1	few	TGTGCCAGCAGTCCAACAGTTTACAATGAGCAGTTCTTC	CASSPTVYNEQFF
TRBV18	NA	TRBJ2-7	NA	TGTGCCAGCTCTCCCAGTTACCAGACAGGATACGAGCAGTACTTC	CASSPSYQTGYEQYF
TRBV18	NA	TRBJ1-1	NA	TGTGCCAGCTCACCTAAGGGGACTGAAGCTTTCTTT	CASSPKGTEAFF
TRBV5-4	NA	TRBJ2-2	NA	TGTGCCAGCAGCCCGAGGATGGGTGGGGACAAAGCCGGGGAGCTGTTTTTT	CASSPRMGGDKAGELFF
TRBV5-1	NA	TRBJ1-1	few	TGCGCCAGCAGGGAGGTGAACACTGAAGCTTTCTTT	CASREVNTEAFF
TRBV19	TRBD1	TRBJ2-5	once	TGTGCCAGTAGTATGACGGGACAGGGCCCGGAGACCCAGTACTTC	CASSMTGQGPETQYF
TRBV14	TRBD2	TRBJ2-1	NA	TGTGCCAGCAGCCAAGAGGCTAGCGGGGGGACCGATGAGCAGTTCTTC	CASSQEASGGTDEQFF
TRBV2	NA	TRBJ2-7	NA	TGTGCCAGCGCGACTCAATCCTACGAGCAGTACTTC	CASATQSYEQYF
TRBV5-6	NA	TRBJ2-3	NA	TGTGCCAGCAGCTTGGCCCATGCCGGAGATACGCAGTATTTT	CASSLAHAGDTQYF
TRBV6-5	NA	TRBJ1-3	NA	TGTGCCAGCAGTTCCCCCTACAGGACCTCTGGAAACACCATATATTTT	CASSSPYRTSGNTIYF
TRBV2	TRBD1	TRBJ2-7	once	TGTGCCAGCCAGCTACAGGGGGCGACCTACGAGCAGTACTTC	CASQLQGATYEQYF
TRBV19	NA	TRBJ1-2	NA	TGTGCCAGTAGTATCATGGCAGGGTATGGCTACACCTTC	CASSIMAGYGYTF
TRBV2	NA	TRBJ2-3	NA	TGTGCCAGCAGTGGGGCCGAGTCACTCAATACGCAGTATTTT	CASSGAESLNTQYF
TRBV5-6	NA	TRBJ2-2	NA	TGTGCCAGCAGCTTACCCCCAGGGAACACCGGGGAGCTGTTTTTT	CASSLPPGNTGELFF
TRBV5-6	NA	TRBJ1-4	NA	TGTGCCAGCAGCTTGCCAGGGAAAAATGAAAAACTGTTTTTT	CASSLPGKNEKLFF
TRBV5-1	TRBD1	TRBJ1-4	NA	TGCGCCAGCAGCGACTACAGGGGACCTAATGAAAAACTGTTTTTT	CASSDYRGPNEKLFF
TRBV7-9	TRBD1	TRBJ2-5	NA	TGTGCCAGCAGCTTACAGGGGGTACAAGAGACCCAGTACTTC	CASSLQGVQETQYF
TRBV6-1	TRBD2	TRBJ2-3	NA	TGTGCCAGCAGTGAATCAGTAGCGGGGGGCACAGATACGCAGTATTTT	CASSESVAGGTDTQYF
TRBV6-5	NA	TRBJ1-1	NA	TGTGCCAGCAGTTTATCGGGGAACACTGAAGCTTTCTTT	CASSLSGNTEAFF
TRBV7-2	NA	TRBJ2-5	NA	TGTGCCAGCAGCTCGGGTGGAGAGACCCAGTACTTC	CASSSGGETQYF
TRBV9	NA	TRBJ1-2	NA	TGTGCCAGCAGCGTAGGGGGCTCGGCAGCCGTACCCAATGGCTACACCTTC	CASSVGGSAAVPNGYTF
TRBV19	NA	TRBJ1-4	NA	TGTGCCAGTAGTACCCCGGACAGTGTTAATGAAAAACTGTTTTTT	CASSTPDSVNEKLFF
TRBV7-8	NA	TRBJ1-2	NA	TGTGCCAGCAGCTTAGAAGCGGTCGGAGCTAACTATGGCTACACCTTC	CASSLEAVGANYGYTF
TRBV7-8	NA	TRBJ1-4	NA	TGTGCCAGCAGCTTCGCGACTCTTGCAACTAATGAAAAACTGTTTTTT	CASSFATLATNEKLFF
TRBV3-1/TRBV3-2	TRBD2	TRBJ2-3	NA	TGTGCCAGCAGCCAAGGACTAGCGGGGGATGGCCCAGATACGCAGTATTTT	CASSQGLAGDGPDTQYF
TRBV19	TRBD2	TRBJ2-2	NA	TGTGCCAGTAGTATGCTAGCGGGGGCCTACACCGGGGAGCTGTTTTTT	CASSMLAGAYTGELFF
TRBV4-1	NA	TRBJ2-7	NA	TGCGCCAGCAGCCAAACAGGGCCCTCTCCCTACGAGCAGTACTTC	CASSQTGPSPYEQYF
TRBV7-2	TRBD2	TRBJ2-1	NA	TGTGCCAGCAGACCCATAGCGGGCGGGGGGTCCTCCTACAATGAGCAGTTCTTC	CASRPIAGGGSSYNEQFF
TRBV7-2	NA	TRBJ1-2	NA	TGTGCCAGCAGCCAGGTGGCGACGGGAAACTATGGCTACACCTTC	CASSQVATGNYGYTF
TRBV7-2	TRBD1	TRBJ1-4	NA	TGTGCCAGCTCACTGGACAGGGGGCTTGAAAAACTGTTTTTT	CASSLDRGLEKLFF
TRBV2	TRBD2	TRBJ2-3	NA	TGTGCCAGCAGTGAATGGACTAGGAACCGGGACACGCAGTATTTT	CASSEWTRNRDTQYF
TRBV18	NA	TRBJ1-3	NA	TGTGCCAGCTCACCCAAGGTGAACAGGAGAGTTGTTGGAAACACCATATATTTT	CASSPKVNRRVVGNTIYF
TRBV5-5	TRBD1	TRBJ1-1	few	TGTGCCAGCAGCTTTCCGGGACAGGGGGCGATTGAAGCTTTCTTT	CASSFPGQGAIEAFF
TRBV6-2/TRBV6-3	TRBD2	TRBJ2-1	NA	TGTGCCAGCAGTTACAGACTAGCGGGGGCCCATCTCTACAATGAGCAGTTCTTC	CASSYRLAGAHLYNEQFF
TRBV14	NA	TRBJ2-1	few	TGTGCCAGCAGCCAAGAGGGTCGGCAGGGCTACAATGAGCAGTTCTTC	CASSQEGRQGYNEQFF
TRBV7-2	TRBD2	TRBJ2-3	NA	TGTGCCAGCAGCTTAGGAGGGACTAGGAGCACAGATACGCAGTATTTT	CASSLGGTRSTDTQYF
TRBV19	NA	TRBJ2-7	NA	TGTGCCAGTAGTCTTTCAGGGGAAAGAAGCGAGCAGTACTTC	CASSLSGERSEQYF
TRBV11-2	TRBD1	TRBJ1-1	once	TGTGCCAGCAGAACACAGGGGAACGCTGAAGCTTTCTTT	CASRTQGNAEAFF
TRBV7-9	NA	TRBJ2-7	NA	TGTGCCAGCAGCTTAGGGGCAGGCTTCTACGAGCAGTACTTC	CASSLGAGFYEQYF
TRBV2	NA	TRBJ2-3	NA	TGTGCCAGGGAAGGTGGGGGGGCTGTCGCAGATACGCAGTATTTT	CAREGGGAVADTQYF
TRBV29-1	NA	TRBJ2-7	NA	TGCAGCGCCACGTCGGCAGGGAACGAGCAGTACTTC	CSATSAGNEQYF
TRBV28	NA	TRBJ1-4	NA	TGTGCCAGCAGTTGGACACCATCAACTAATGAAAAACTGTTTTTT	CASSWTPSTNEKLFF
TRBV3-1/TRBV3-2	TRBD2	TRBJ2-1	once	TGTGCCAGCAGCTATAGCGGGGGCTCCTACAATGAGCAGTTCTTC	CASSYSGGSYNEQFF
TRBV6-5	TRBD1	TRBJ1-4	NA	TGTGCCAGCAGTACCCGACAGGGAAATGAAAAACTGTTTTTT	CASSTRQGNEKLFF
TRBV19	TRBD1	TRBJ2-5	once	TGTGCCAGTAGTATGAACGGACAGGGGGCGGGCCAAGAGACCCAGTACTTC	CASSMNGQGAGQETQYF